This T cell receptor (beta chain) emerged from a study of OX40 agonist ivuxolimab in advanced cancers. Study summary: A male proportion of over 75% was recorded, with mean age around 64 years and range roughly 20 to 90.

Produced via immunoSEQ multiplex PCR; TCRdb's table is partial and in-frame only. Counted here are 35,000 to 45,000 clones, around 84% occurring once; the ten biggest clones make up about a fifth. Points from the study as a whole: Certain nonresponding patients likewise had low normalized T-cell clonal expansion. Still undetermined is the antigen specificity of the expanded peripheral T cells.

Germline V CDR1 and CDR2: SQVTM, ANQGSEA. This CDR3 spans 14 amino acids. V was clipped by 7 bases and J by 2 bases, with 17 bases between them. This clone has just one count. Its antigen is still unknown. This specimen was CD4+ or CD8+ T cells sorted from blood, taken in a trial of the OX40 agonist ivuxolimab. The clonotype originates from an adult with an advanced solid tumor such as melanoma, head and neck, liver or kidney cancer. This sequence joins TRBV29-1 and TRBJ1-2; D ambiguous. The CDR3: CSAKGTVFNYGYTF. The CDR3 coding sequence is TGCAGCGCCAAGGGTACGGTTTTCAACTATGGCTACACCTTC.